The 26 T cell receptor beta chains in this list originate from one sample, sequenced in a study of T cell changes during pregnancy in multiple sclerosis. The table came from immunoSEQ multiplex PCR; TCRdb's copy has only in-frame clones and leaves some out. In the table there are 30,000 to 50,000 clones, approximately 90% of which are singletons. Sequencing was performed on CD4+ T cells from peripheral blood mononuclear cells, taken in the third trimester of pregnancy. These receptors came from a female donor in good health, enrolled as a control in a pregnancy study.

The CDR3 here is CASSAQLQGSGELFF. For the CDR3, the DNA is TGTGCCAGTAGTGCCCAGCTCCAGGGATCCGGGGAGCTGTTTTTT. The chain recombines TRBV19 with TRBJ2-2; D is perhaps TRBD1 (5 bases). The length of the CDR3 is 15 residues. V was shortened by 5 bases and J by 6 bases, with 16 bases between the two germline ends. The germline gives CDR1 LNHDA, CDR2 SQIVND (reference sequence).

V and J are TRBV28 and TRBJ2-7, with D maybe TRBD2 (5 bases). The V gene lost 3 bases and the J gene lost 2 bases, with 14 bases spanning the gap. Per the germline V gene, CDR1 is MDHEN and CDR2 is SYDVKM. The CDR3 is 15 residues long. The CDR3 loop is CASSFREGRTYEQYF. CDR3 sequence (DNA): TGTGCCAGCAGTTTCCGTGAGGGCCGGACCTACGAGCAGTACTTC.

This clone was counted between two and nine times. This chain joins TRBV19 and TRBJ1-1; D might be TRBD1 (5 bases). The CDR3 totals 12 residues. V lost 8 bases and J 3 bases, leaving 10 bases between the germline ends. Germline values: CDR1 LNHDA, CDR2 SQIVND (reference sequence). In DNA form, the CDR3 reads TGTGCCAGTGGCTTAGGGGACACTGAAGCTTTCTTT. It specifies CASGLGDTEAFF. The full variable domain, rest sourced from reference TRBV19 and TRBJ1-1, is DGGITQSPKYLFRKEGQNVTLSCEQNLNHDAMYWYRQDPGQGLRLIYYSQIVNDFQKGDIAEGYSVSREKKESFPLTVTSAQKNPTAFYLCASGLGDTEAFFGQGTRLTVV.

The CDR3 protein is CASRTSGETQYF. For the CDR3, the DNA is TGTGCCAGCAGGACGAGCGGAGAGACCCAGTACTTC. The chain couples TRBV2 to TRBJ2-5; TRBD2 is a possible D gene (5 bases). Trimming took off 6 bases at V and 4 bases at J, with 9 bases between the two ends. This CDR3 is 12 amino acids long. Germline V lookup: CDR1 SNHLY, CDR2 FYNNEI.

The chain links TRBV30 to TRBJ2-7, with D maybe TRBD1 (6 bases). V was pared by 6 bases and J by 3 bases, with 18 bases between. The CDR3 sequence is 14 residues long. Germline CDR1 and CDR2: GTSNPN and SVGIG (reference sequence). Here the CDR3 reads CACNRPGAGYEQYF. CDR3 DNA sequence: TGTGCCTGCAACCGACCAGGGGCCGGCTACGAGCAGTACTTC.

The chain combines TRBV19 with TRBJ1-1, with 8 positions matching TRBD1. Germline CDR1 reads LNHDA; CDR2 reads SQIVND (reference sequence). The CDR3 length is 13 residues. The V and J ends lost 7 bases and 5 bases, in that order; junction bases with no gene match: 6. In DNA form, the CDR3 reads TGTGCCAGTAACCAGGGGGCTTCTACTGAAGCTTTCTTT. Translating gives CASNQGASTEAFF. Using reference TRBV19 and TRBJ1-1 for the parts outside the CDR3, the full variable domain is DGGITQSPKYLFRKEGQNVTLSCEQNLNHDAMYWYRQDPGQGLRLIYYSQIVNDFQKGDIAEGYSVSREKKESFPLTVTSAQKNPTAFYLCASNQGASTEAFFGQGTRLTVV.

The CDR3 sequence: CSALRFNEQFF. DNA of the CDR3: TGCAGTGCCCTGAGGTTCAATGAGCAGTTCTTC. The chain combines TRBV20-1 with TRBJ2-1; D uncertain. The CDR3 has 11 residues. Germline assignment: CDR1 DFQATT and CDR2 SNEGSKA (reference sequence). The V and J ends lost 6 bases and 6 bases respectively, with 9 bases between them.

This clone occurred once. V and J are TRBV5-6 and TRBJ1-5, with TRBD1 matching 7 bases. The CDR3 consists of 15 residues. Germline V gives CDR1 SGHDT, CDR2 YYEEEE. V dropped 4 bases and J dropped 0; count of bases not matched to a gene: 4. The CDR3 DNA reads TGTGCCAGCAGCCGGGGACAGACTAGCAATCAGCCCCAGCATTTT. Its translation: CASSRGQTSNQPQHF.

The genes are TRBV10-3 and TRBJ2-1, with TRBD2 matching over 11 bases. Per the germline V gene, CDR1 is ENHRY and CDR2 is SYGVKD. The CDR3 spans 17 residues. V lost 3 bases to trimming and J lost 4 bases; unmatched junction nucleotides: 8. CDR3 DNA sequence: TGTGCCATCAGTGATTCTAGCGGGAGGTCGCCGTACAATGAGCAGTTCTTC. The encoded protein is CAISDSSGRSPYNEQFF.

CDR3 in DNA: TGTGCCCGAAAGATAAGGGGGCAACTGAACACTGAAGCTTTCTTT. This codes for CARKIRGQLNTEAFF. This chain links TRBV30 with TRBJ1-1; TRBD1 matches at 7 bases. The V gene end was trimmed by 8 bases and the J gene end by 0 bases; junction bases not matched to a gene: 12. From germline, CDR1 is GTSNPN and CDR2 SVGIG (reference sequence). The CDR3 runs to 15 residues.

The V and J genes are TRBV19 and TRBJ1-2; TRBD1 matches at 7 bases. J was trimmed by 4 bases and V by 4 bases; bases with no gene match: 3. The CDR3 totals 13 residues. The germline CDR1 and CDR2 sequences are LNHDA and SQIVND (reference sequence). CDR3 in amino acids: CASSKGQSYGYTF. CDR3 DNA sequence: TGTGCCAGTAGTAAGGGACAGAGCTATGGCTACACCTTC.

CDR3 residues: CASSFGGVYNEQFF. For the CDR3, the DNA is TGCGCCAGCAGCTTCGGGGGGGTTTACAATGAGCAGTTCTTC. J is TRBJ2-1 and V is TRBV5-1; 8 bases are a match to TRBD2. The germline V gene has CDR1 SGHRS and CDR2 YFSETQ. This CDR3 is 14 amino acids long. The junction had 2 bases not matched to a gene; V was cut back by 2 bases and J by 4 bases.

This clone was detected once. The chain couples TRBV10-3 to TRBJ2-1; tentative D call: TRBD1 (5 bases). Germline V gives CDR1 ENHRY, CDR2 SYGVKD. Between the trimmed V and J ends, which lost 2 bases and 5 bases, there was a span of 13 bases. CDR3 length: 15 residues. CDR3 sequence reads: CAISEPGSGDNEQFF. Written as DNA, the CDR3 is TGTGCCATCAGTGAGCCAGGGTCCGGAGACAATGAGCAGTTCTTC.

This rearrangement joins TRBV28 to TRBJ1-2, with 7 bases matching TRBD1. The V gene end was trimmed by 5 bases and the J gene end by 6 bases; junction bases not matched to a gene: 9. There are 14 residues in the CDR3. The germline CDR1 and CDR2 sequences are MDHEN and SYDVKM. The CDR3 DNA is TGTGCCAGCAGTCCAGGGGGACAGCTTAATGGCTACACCTTC. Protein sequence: CASSPGGQLNGYTF.

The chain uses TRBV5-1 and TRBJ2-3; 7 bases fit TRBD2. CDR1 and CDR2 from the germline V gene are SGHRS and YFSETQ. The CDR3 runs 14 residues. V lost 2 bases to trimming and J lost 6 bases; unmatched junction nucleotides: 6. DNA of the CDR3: TGCGCCAGCAGCTTACTAGCGCCGACGGATACGCAGTATTTT. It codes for CASSLLAPTDTQYF.

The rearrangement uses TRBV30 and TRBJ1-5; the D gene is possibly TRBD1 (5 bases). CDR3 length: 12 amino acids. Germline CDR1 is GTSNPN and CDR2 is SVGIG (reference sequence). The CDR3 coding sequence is TGTGCTGCGAGACAGTCTAATCAGCCCCAGCATTTT. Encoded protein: CAARQSNQPQHF. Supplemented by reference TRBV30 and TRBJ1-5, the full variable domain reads SQTIHQWPATLVQPVGSPLSLECTVEGTSNPNLYWYRQAAGRGLQLLFYSVGIGQISSEVPQNLSASRPQDRQFILSSKKLLLSDSGFYLCAARQSNQPQHFGDGTRLSIL.

CDR3 sequence reads: CASSLGISTGGQETQYF. Here the CDR3 DNA reads TGCGCCAGCAGCTTGGGGATCTCGACAGGGGGCCAAGAGACCCAGTACTTC. The chain is built from TRBV5-1 and TRBJ2-5; 9 bases align to TRBD1. The V gene end was trimmed by 0 bases and the J gene end by 1 base; junction bases not matched to a gene: 7. The CDR3 is 17 amino acids. The germline gives CDR1 SGHRS, CDR2 YFSETQ.

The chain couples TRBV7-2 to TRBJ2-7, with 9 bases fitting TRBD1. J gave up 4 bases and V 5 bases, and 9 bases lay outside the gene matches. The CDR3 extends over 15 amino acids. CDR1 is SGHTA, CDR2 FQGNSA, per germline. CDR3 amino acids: CASSPQGTGSYEQYF. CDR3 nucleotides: TGTGCCAGCAGCCCCCAGGGGACAGGGTCGTACGAGCAGTACTTC.

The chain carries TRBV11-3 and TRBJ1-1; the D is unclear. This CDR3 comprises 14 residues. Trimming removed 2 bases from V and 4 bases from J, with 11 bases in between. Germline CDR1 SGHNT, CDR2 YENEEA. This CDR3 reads CASSLNAGGTEAFF. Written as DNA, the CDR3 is TGTGCCAGCAGCTTAAATGCGGGTGGCACTGAAGCTTTCTTT.

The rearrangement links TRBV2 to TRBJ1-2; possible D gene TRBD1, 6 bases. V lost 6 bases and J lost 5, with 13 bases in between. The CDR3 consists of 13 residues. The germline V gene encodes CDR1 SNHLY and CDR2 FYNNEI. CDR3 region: CASRAGEGYGYTF. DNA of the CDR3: TGTGCCAGCAGGGCAGGGGAAGGGTATGGCTACACCTTC. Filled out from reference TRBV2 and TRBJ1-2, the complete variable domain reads EPEVTQTPSHQVTQMGQEVILRCVPISNHLYFYWYRQILGQKVEFLVSFYNNEISEKSEIFDDQFSVERPDGSNFTLKIRSTKLEDSAMYFCASRAGEGYGYTFGSGTRLTVV.

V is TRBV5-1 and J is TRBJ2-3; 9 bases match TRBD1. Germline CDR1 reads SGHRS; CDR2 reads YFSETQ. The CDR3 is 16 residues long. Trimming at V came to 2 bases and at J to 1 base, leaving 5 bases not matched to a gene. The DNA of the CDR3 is TGCGCCAGCAGCTTTGGCAGGACAGGGGGCACAGATACGCAGTATTTT. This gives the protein CASSFGRTGGTDTQYF. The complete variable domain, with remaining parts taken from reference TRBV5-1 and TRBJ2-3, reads KAGVTQTPRYLIKTRGQQVTLSCSPISGHRSVSWYQQTPGQGLQFLFEYFSETQRNKGNFPGRFSGRQFSNSRSEMNVSTLELGDSALYLCASSFGRTGGTDTQYFGPGTRLTVL.

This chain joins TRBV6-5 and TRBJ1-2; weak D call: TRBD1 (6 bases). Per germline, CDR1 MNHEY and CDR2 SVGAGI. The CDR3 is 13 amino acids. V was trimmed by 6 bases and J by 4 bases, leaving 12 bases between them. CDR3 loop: CASRRTDRYGYTF. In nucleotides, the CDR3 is TGTGCCAGCAGGCGGACAGACCGCTATGGCTACACCTTC.

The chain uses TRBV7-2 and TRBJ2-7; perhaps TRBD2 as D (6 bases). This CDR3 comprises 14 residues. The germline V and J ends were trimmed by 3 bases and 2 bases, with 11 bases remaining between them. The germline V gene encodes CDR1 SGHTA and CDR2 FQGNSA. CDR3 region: CASSFQGGAYEQYF. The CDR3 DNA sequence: TGTGCCAGCAGCTTCCAGGGAGGAGCCTACGAGCAGTACTTC.

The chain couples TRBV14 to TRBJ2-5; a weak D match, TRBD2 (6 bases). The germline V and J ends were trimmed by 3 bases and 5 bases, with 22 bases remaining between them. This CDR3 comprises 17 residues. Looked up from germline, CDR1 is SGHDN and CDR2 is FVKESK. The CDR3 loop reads CASSHEAPRLVGETQYF. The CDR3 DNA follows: TGTGCCAGCAGCCATGAAGCGCCTCGACTAGTCGGGGAGACCCAGTACTTC.

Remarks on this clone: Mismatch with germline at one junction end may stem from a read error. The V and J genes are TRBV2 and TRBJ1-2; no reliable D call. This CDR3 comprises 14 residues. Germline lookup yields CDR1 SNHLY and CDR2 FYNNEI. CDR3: CASREGRGNYGYTF. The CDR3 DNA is TGTGCCAGCAGAGAAGGTAGAGGGAACTATGGCTACACCTTC.

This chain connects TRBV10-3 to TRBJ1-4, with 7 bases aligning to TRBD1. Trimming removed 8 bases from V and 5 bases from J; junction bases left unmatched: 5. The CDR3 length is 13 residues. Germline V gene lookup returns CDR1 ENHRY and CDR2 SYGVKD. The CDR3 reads CAIRDRLNEKLFF. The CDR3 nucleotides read TGTGCCATCCGGGACAGATTGAATGAAAAACTGTTTTTT.